Below, 4 T cell receptor beta chains from the same sample are listed, as sequenced in a study of blood T cell repertoires in COVID-19. The repertoire was sequenced with immunoSEQ multiplex PCR; TCRdb's copy has only in-frame clones and lacks some. The table has 88,000 or so clones, roughly three quarters seen once. The material sequenced was peripheral blood. The receptors here all came from a human donor in a cohort sampled during active COVID-19.

V usage is TRBV29-1 and J usage is TRBJ1-6; D ambiguous. Germline CDR1 and CDR2: SQVTM and ANQGSEA. V lost 5 bases, J lost 0 bases, and 5 bases lay in between. The CDR3 sequence is 13 residues long. CDR3 amino acids: CSVRYSYNSPLHF. As DNA, the CDR3 is TGCAGCGTTCGGTACTCCTATAATTCACCCCTCCACTTT. The variable domain in full, completed from reference TRBV29-1 and TRBJ1-6, reads SAVISQKPSRDICQRGTSLTIQCQVDSQVTMMFWYRQQPGQSLTLIATANQGSEATYESGFVIDKFPISRPNLTFSTLTVSNMSPEDSSIYLCSVRYSYNSPLHFGNGTRLTVT.

This rearrangement joins TRBV5-1 to TRBJ1-4, with 8 bases matching TRBD1. With V trimmed by 4 bases and J by 8 bases, 10 bases remained unmatched. CDR3 length: 15 amino acids. Germline lookup yields CDR1 SGHRS and CDR2 YFSETQ. DNA of the CDR3: TGCGCCAGCAGCCCCGCTACAGGGGGTGGCGAAAAACTGTTTTTT. Its translation: CASSPATGGGEKLFF.

The gene calls are TRBV24-1 and TRBJ2-1; 7 bases match TRBD1. The CDR3 covers 16 residues. Germline CDR1 and CDR2: KGHDR and SFDVKD. J lost 4 bases, V lost 5 bases, and 10 bases had no gene match. CDR3 sequence reads: CATSAPGQRAYNEQFF. Written as DNA, the CDR3 is TGTGCCACCAGTGCTCCGGGACAGCGAGCTTACAATGAGCAGTTCTTC.

A single count supports this clone. The chain uses TRBV28 and TRBJ2-3; D remains unclear. V was pared by 2 bases and J by 2 bases, with 11 bases between. Germline V lookup: CDR1 MDHEN, CDR2 SYDVKM. The CDR3 spans 15 residues. CDR3 bases: TGTGCCAGCAGTTTACCTATTTCGATCACAGATACGCAGTATTTT. Protein: CASSLPISITDTQYF.